These 26 T cell receptor beta chains were all obtained from the same sample, sequenced in a study of shared clonotypes between healthy human individuals. Profiled with immunoSEQ multiplex PCR; TCRdb holds only in-frame clones, not every one. The data contain fewer than 3 million clones, around 92% of them singletons. The sequencing sample was made of naive CD4+ T cells from PBMCs. Indicated subset: CD45RA+ positively selected. These receptors were obtained from a man aged 18 to 30 in good health. Some clones in this sample may be carry-over from other donors' samples.

J is TRBJ2-2 and V is TRBV5-1; 7 positions match TRBD2. Trimming took 2 bases from V and 7 from J; bases not matched to a gene: 8. CDR1 and CDR2 (germline): SGHRS, YFSETQ. The CDR3 extends over 15 amino acids. The CDR3 coding sequence is TGCGCCAGCAGCTTATACGCGGGAGTCGTCGGGGAGCTGTTTTTT. Translating it yields CASSLYAGVVGELFF.

CDR3 nucleotides: TGTGCCAGCAGCCTCGGGACTAGCGGGAGGGCCTACACAGATACGCAGTATTTT. Protein product: CASSLGTSGRAYTDTQYF. This chain uses TRBV7-9 with TRBJ2-3, with TRBD2 matching over 16 bases. After removal of 5 bases from V and 2 bases from J, the junction contained 7 bases not matched to a gene. The CDR3 runs to 18 residues. CDR1 is SEHNR, CDR2 FQNEAQ, per germline (reference sequence). The full variable domain, rest sourced from reference TRBV7-9 and TRBJ2-3, is DTGVSQNPRHKITKRGQNVTFRCDPISEHNRLYWYRQTLGQGPEFLTYFQNEAQLEKSRLLSDRFSAERPKGSFSTLEIQRTEQGDSAMYLCASSLGTSGRAYTDTQYFGPGTRLTVL.

CDR3 loop: CASSLFRDRGQPQHF. The CDR3, as DNA: TGTGCCAGCAGTTTATTCCGGGACAGGGGGCAGCCCCAGCATTTT. The chain couples TRBV27 to TRBJ1-5, with 11 bases matching TRBD1. Unmatched junction bases numbered 3, after V lost 1 base and J lost 7 bases. The CDR3 spans 15 residues. Germline CDR1 MNHEY, CDR2 SMNVEV (reference sequence).

The CDR3 spells CASSGDRGSDTQYF. CDR3 bases: TGTGCCAGCAGTGGGGACAGGGGTTCAGATACGCAGTATTTT. The chain employs TRBV5-6 and TRBJ2-3; 10 positions agree with TRBD1. This CDR3 contains 14 residues. J was trimmed by 4 bases and V by 5 bases; bases with no gene match: 4. Germline loops: CDR1 SGHDT, CDR2 YYEEEE.

The rearrangement links TRBV5-1 to TRBJ2-2, with unresolved D. The CDR3 consists of 16 residues. Trimming left V 4 bases short and J 1 base short, with 14 bases between. Germline V lookup: CDR1 SGHRS, CDR2 YFSETQ. The CDR3 DNA follows: TGCGCCAGCAGCAAGGTTGGCGGTAAGAACACCGGGGAGCTGTTTTTT. Protein sequence: CASSKVGGKNTGELFF.

This clone was detected a few times. The chain is built from TRBV10-3 and TRBJ1-1; no reliable D call. The germline V gene has CDR1 ENHRY and CDR2 SYGVKD. There are 14 residues in the CDR3. V was shortened by 3 bases and J by 5 bases, with 13 bases between the two germline ends. CDR3 in DNA: TGTGCCATCAGTGAACTTGGGTCGGAGACTGAAGCTTTCTTT. Its translation: CAISELGSETEAFF.

This clone was counted a few times. The genes are TRBV11-1 and TRBJ2-7, with 14 bases fitting TRBD2. V was clipped by 11 bases and J by 5 bases; unmatched bases: 11. CDR1 is SGHAT, CDR2 FQDESV, per germline (reference sequence). This CDR3 comprises 15 residues. CDR3 in DNA: TGTGCCTCCCAGGGACTAGCGGGAGATCCCAACGAGCAGTACTTC. Translation: CASQGLAGDPNEQYF.

The rearrangement joins TRBV28 to TRBJ2-1; D assignment may be TRBD1 or TRBD2 (6 bases each). The germline V and J ends were trimmed by 5 bases and 3 bases, with 14 bases remaining between them. CDR3 length: 15 amino acids. Germline CDR1 reads MDHEN; CDR2 reads SYDVKM. The DNA of the CDR3 is TGTGCCAGCAGTCCCCCGGGGGCTCTCTACAATGAGCAGTTCTTC. Protein: CASSPPGALYNEQFF. The full variable domain, completed using reference TRBV28 and TRBJ2-1, is DVKVTQSSRYLVKRTGEKVFLECVQDMDHENMFWYRQDPGLGLRLIYFSYDVKMKEKGDIPEGYSVSREKKERFSLILESASTNQTSMYLCASSPPGALYNEQFFGPGTRLTVL.

The chain combines TRBV10-3 with TRBJ1-1; 8 nucleotides match TRBD1. Germline values: CDR1 ENHRY, CDR2 SYGVKD. The CDR3 totals 15 residues. V gave up 2 bases and J gave up 0 bases; unmatched junction bases: 2. The CDR3 DNA follows: TGTGCCATCAGTGAGACGACAGGGGTGAACACTGAAGCTTTCTTT. Translated: CAISETTGVNTEAFF.

The V call is TRBV6-1, the J call TRBJ2-3, with TRBD2 matching over 8 bases. V shed 6 bases, J shed 2 bases, and the junction held 10 bases outside the gene matches. This CDR3 is 16 amino acids long. Germline V lookup: CDR1 MNHNS, CDR2 SASEGT. For the CDR3, the DNA is TGTGCCAGCAGAGAAAATAGCGGGATAAACACAGATACGCAGTATTTT. It specifies CASRENSGINTDTQYF.

J is TRBJ1-4 and V is TRBV25-1; 8 nucleotides align to TRBD1. The CDR3 sequence is 15 residues long. Germline trimming cut 2 bases from V and 7 bases from J; bases unmatched to any gene: 6. Germline V gives CDR1 MGHDK, CDR2 SYGVNS. The chain's CDR3 is CASSESGTGLEKLFF. The DNA of the CDR3 is TGTGCCAGCAGTGAAAGCGGGACAGGACTTGAAAAACTGTTTTTT.

The sample holds one count of this clone. The rearrangement links TRBV25-1 to TRBJ2-3; 7 nucleotides agree with TRBD1. Germline V gene sequence: CDR1 MGHDK, CDR2 SYGVNS. With V trimmed by 1 base and J by 3 bases, 4 bases remained unmatched. The CDR3 covers 15 residues. CDR3 in amino acids: CASSEWGTETDTQYF. DNA of the CDR3: TGTGCCAGCAGTGAATGGGGGACAGAGACAGATACGCAGTATTTT.

The rearrangement links TRBV6-5 to TRBJ1-4; D is perhaps TRBD1 (5 bases). The CDR3 sequence is 15 residues long. Germline CDR1 is MNHEY and CDR2 is SVGAGI. V dropped 3 bases and J dropped 5 bases, with 13 bases sitting between them. CDR3 DNA sequence: TGTGCCAGCAGTTATGAAGACAGAGAAAATGAAAAACTGTTTTTT. This encodes CASSYEDRENEKLFF.

Comments on this clone: The sample holds other DNA sequences that translate to the same CDR3. J is TRBJ1-1 and V is TRBV20-1; D gene unclear. The CDR3 contains 11 residues. Trimming took off 4 bases at V and 2 bases at J, with 5 bases between the two ends. In germline, CDR1 is DFQATT, CDR2 SNEGSKA (reference sequence). Here the CDR3 reads CSATGNTEAFF. The DNA for the CDR3 is TGCAGTGCTACCGGCAACACTGAAGCTTTCTTT.

The chain recombines TRBV6-5 with TRBJ2-3, with TRBD1 matching over 8 bases. Trimming at V came to 2 bases and at J to 4 bases, leaving 8 bases not matched to a gene. Germline V CDR1 and CDR2: MNHEY, SVGAGI. This CDR3 comprises 16 residues. CDR3 amino acids: CASSYHAGQAADTQYF. CDR3 in DNA: TGTGCCAGCAGTTACCATGCGGGACAGGCAGCAGATACGCAGTATTTT.

This chain uses TRBV29-1 with TRBJ2-5; perhaps D is TRBD1 or TRBD2 (6 bases each). Looked up from germline, CDR1 is SQVTM and CDR2 is ANQGSEA. V was trimmed by 3 bases and J by 5 bases, leaving 16 bases between them. CDR3 length: 14 amino acids. The CDR3 sequence: CSVDGGVNSETQYF. CDR3 sequence (DNA): TGCAGCGTTGACGGGGGCGTCAACTCGGAGACCCAGTACTTC.

This chain uses TRBV6-6 with TRBJ2-7, with D perhaps TRBD2 (5 bases). The V end lost 7 bases, the J end lost 5 bases, and 12 bases lay between the germline ends. Looked up from germline, CDR1 is MNHNY and CDR2 is SVGAGI (reference sequence). The CDR3 extends over 12 amino acids. The CDR3 DNA is TGTGCCAGCACCCTCGAGGGCCACGAGCAGTACTTC. It yields the protein CASTLEGHEQYF.

This clone was detected only a few times. This specimen includes other DNA sequences encoding the same CDR3. This sequence joins TRBV7-9 and TRBJ1-5, with TRBD1 identical over 7 bases. This CDR3 has 14 amino acids. Looked up from germline, CDR1 is SEHNR and CDR2 is FQNEAQ (reference sequence). The J segment lost 4 bases and the V segment lost 1 base, leaving 1 base of the junction unmatched. DNA of the CDR3: TGTGCCAGCAGCTTAGGGACAGGTAATCAGCCCCAGCATTTT. This sequence encodes CASSLGTGNQPQHF.

Of note for this clone: This same CDR3 is encoded by further DNA sequences in the sample. This chain uses TRBV11-2 with TRBJ2-5; 8 bases align to TRBD2. CDR1 and CDR2 from the germline V gene are SGHAT and FQNNGV. The V segment lost 4 bases and the J segment 5 bases; nucleotides outside the gene matches: 3. This CDR3 has 13 amino acids. CDR3 in DNA: TGTGCCAGCAGCTCTGGACTAGCCGAGACCCAGTACTTC. Its protein product is CASSSGLAETQYF. Full variable domain (remainder filled in from reference TRBV11-2 and TRBJ2-5): EAGVAQSPRYKIIEKRQSVAFWCNPISGHATLYWYQQILGQGPKLLIQFQNNGVVDDSQLPKDRFSAERLKGVDSTLKIQPAKLEDSAVYLCASSSGLAETQYFGPGTRLLVL.

This clone has just one count. CDR3 amino acids: CASSKPRHYSGANVLTF. CDR3 coding DNA: TGTGCCAGTAGTAAACCCCGACACTACTCTGGGGCCAACGTCCTGACTTTC. The V and J genes are TRBV19 and TRBJ2-6; D unresolved. V lost 4 bases, J lost 0 bases, and 13 bases lay in between. This CDR3 comprises 17 residues. Germline CDR1 reads LNHDA; CDR2 reads SQIVND (reference sequence).

The V and J genes are TRBV28 and TRBJ1-2, with D uncertain. The CDR3 is made up of 11 amino acids. CDR1 is MDHEN, CDR2 SYDVKM, per germline. The ends were cut back, 6 bases at V and 13 bases at J, with 15 bases in the middle. The CDR3 region has the DNA TGTGCCAGCAGCTTCCTCGGCCCCGGCACCTTC. Protein: CASSFLGPGTF.

The chain links TRBV18 to TRBJ2-4; D not resolved. The V end lost 3 bases, the J end lost 0 bases, and 6 bases lay between the germline ends. Per the germline V gene, CDR1 is KGHSH and CDR2 is LQKENI. CDR3 length: 14 amino acids. CDR3: CASSPVIAKNIQYF. CDR3 nucleotides: TGTGCCAGCTCACCCGTTATAGCCAAAAACATTCAGTACTTC.

The chain uses TRBV5-1 and TRBJ2-2; 7 bases fit TRBD2. The V segment lost 5 bases and the J segment 4 bases; nucleotides outside the gene matches: 11. Germline V gives CDR1 SGHRS, CDR2 YFSETQ. The CDR3 is 16 amino acids. The CDR3 is CASSGYAGVSTGELFF. As DNA, the CDR3 is TGCGCCAGCAGTGGTTATGCGGGAGTGTCCACCGGGGAGCTGTTTTTT. Using reference TRBV5-1 and TRBJ2-2 for the parts outside the CDR3, the full variable domain is KAGVTQTPRYLIKTRGQQVTLSCSPISGHRSVSWYQQTPGQGLQFLFEYFSETQRNKGNFPGRFSGRQFSNSRSEMNVSTLELGDSALYLCASSGYAGVSTGELFFGEGSRLTVL.

With respect to this clone: The sample has other DNA sequences that encode this CDR3 too. The rearrangement joins TRBV5-1 to TRBJ2-3, with 7 bases fitting TRBD2. This CDR3 has 16 residues. CDR1 SGHRS and CDR2 YFSETQ come from the germline V gene. V shed 0 bases, J shed 0 bases, and the junction held 4 bases outside the gene matches. CDR3 in amino acids: CASSLGNSGSTDTQYF. The CDR3 DNA follows: TGCGCCAGCAGCTTGGGAAATAGCGGGAGCACAGATACGCAGTATTTT.

This clone was detected only once. The J gene is TRBJ1-3, the V gene TRBV9; D is perhaps TRBD1 (5 bases). The CDR3 totals 14 residues. Germline V gene lookup returns CDR1 SGDLS and CDR2 YYNGEE. Trimming left V 0 bases short and J 4 bases short, with 8 bases between. The CDR3 nucleotides are TGTGCCAGCAGCGTAGGGTGGGACGGAAACACCATATATTTT. Translating gives CASSVGWDGNTIYF. Combining the CDR3 with reference TRBV9 and TRBJ1-3 gives the whole variable domain DSGVTQTPKHLITATGQRVTLRCSPRSGDLSVYWYQQSLDQGLQFLIQYYNGEERAKGNILERFSAQQFPDLHSELNLSSLELGDSALYFCASSVGWDGNTIYFGEGSWLTVV.

Points on this clone: This CDR3 is also generated by other DNA sequences in the sample. The chain couples TRBV5-1 to TRBJ2-5, with 7 bases fitting TRBD2. V lost 4 bases and J lost 4; bases outside the gene matches: 7. The CDR3 extends over 14 amino acids. The germline CDR1 and CDR2 sequences are SGHRS and YFSETQ. CDR3 bases: TGCGCCAGCAGCCCGGGTACGGGGGGAGAGACCCAGTACTTC. Translated, it gives CASSPGTGGETQYF.